Below are 32 T cell receptor beta chains sequenced from a single sample in a study of CD8+ T cells in alopecia areata. cDNA reverse transcribed from extracted RNA served as the sequencing template. Clones were read by immunoSEQ multiplex PCR, and TCRdb kept only the in-frame ones, dropping some. This sample has 150,000 to 200,000 clones, with roughly 50% found just once. What was sequenced was CD4+ T cells sorted from blood. The receptors originated from a human donor in good health.

The rearrangement links TRBV5-4 to TRBJ2-1, with 9 bases lining up with TRBD2. The CDR3 has 15 amino acids. Germline CDR1 SGHNT, CDR2 YYREEE (reference sequence). Trimming removed 2 bases from V and 10 bases from J; junction bases left unmatched: 10. The DNA of the CDR3 is TGTGCCAGCAGCTTAGTCGGCGGGAGGGCCGGGGAGCAGTTCTTC. Translating it yields CASSLVGGRAGEQFF.

This clone has a handful of counts. V gene TRBV27 combines with J gene TRBJ1-5; D is ambiguous. CDR1 MNHEY and CDR2 SMNVEV come from the germline V gene (reference sequence). V lost 5 bases, J lost 1 base, and 3 bases lay in between. The CDR3 is 12 amino acids. The CDR3 loop is CASSRSNQPQHF. The CDR3 region has the DNA TGTGCCAGCAGTAGGAGCAATCAGCCCCAGCATTTT.

This chain joins TRBV5-4 and TRBJ2-7; 8 nucleotides agree with TRBD2. After removal of 2 bases from V and 6 bases from J, the junction contained 7 bases not matched to a gene. The germline CDR1 and CDR2 sequences are SGHNT and YYREEE (reference sequence). The CDR3 contains 14 residues. The CDR3 sequence: CASSFREGGLEQYF. CDR3 bases: TGTGCCAGCAGCTTTCGGGAGGGTGGACTCGAGCAGTACTTC. Combining the CDR3 with reference TRBV5-4 and TRBJ2-7 gives the whole variable domain ETGVTQSPTHLIKTRGQQVTLRCSSQSGHNTVSWYQQALGQGPQFIFQYYREEENGRGNFPPRFSGLQFPNYSSELNVNALELDDSALYLCASSFREGGLEQYFGPGTRLTVT.

The chain carries TRBV30 and TRBJ2-1; the match to TRBD2 covers 13 bases. CDR1 and CDR2 from the germline V gene are GTSNPN and SVGIG (reference sequence). J was trimmed by 7 bases and V by 1 base; bases with no gene match: 4. CDR3 length: 15 amino acids. The CDR3 here is CAWSGRLAGGNEQFF. The CDR3, as DNA: TGTGCCTGGAGTGGACGACTAGCGGGGGGTAATGAGCAGTTCTTC.

This clone has a handful of counts. This chain uses TRBV6-5 with TRBJ2-1, with D possibly TRBD2 on 5 matching bases. CDR1 MNHEY and CDR2 SVGAGI come from the germline V gene. Between the trimmed V and J ends, which lost 8 bases and 9 bases, there was a span of 20 bases. The CDR3 is 14 residues long. In DNA form, the CDR3 reads TGTGCCAGCTACGGTAGTGGAATGGGGAGTGAGCAGTTCTTC. Translation gives CASYGSGMGSEQFF.

This clone was observed a single time. The J gene is TRBJ2-1, the V gene TRBV5-4; tentatively, D is TRBD2 (5 bases). The CDR3 sequence is 14 residues long. The V end lost 0 bases, the J end lost 8 bases, and 12 bases lay between the germline ends. CDR1 is SGHNT, CDR2 YYREEE, per germline (reference sequence). In DNA, the CDR3 is TGTGCCAGCAGCTTGGAACTAGACCCCGATGAGCAGTTCTTC. Translating it yields CASSLELDPDEQFF.

The CDR3 sequence: CASSPGPYNNQPQHF. The CDR3 DNA reads as TGTGCCAGCAGCCCAGGGCCGTATAATAATCAGCCCCAGCATTTT. The chain has TRBV11-2 and TRBJ1-5, with D tentatively TRBD1 (5 bases). The CDR3 is 15 amino acids. The V end lost 5 bases, the J end lost 4 bases, and 15 bases lay between the germline ends. Germline values: CDR1 SGHAT, CDR2 FQNNGV.

The chain joins TRBV9 to TRBJ2-4; D is undetermined. The germline V gene encodes CDR1 SGDLS and CDR2 YYNGEE. CDR3 length: 14 residues. V was trimmed by 0 bases and J by 2 bases, leaving 6 bases between them. CDR3 amino acids: CASSVASTKNIQYF. DNA for the CDR3: TGTGCCAGCAGCGTAGCTTCCACCAAAAACATTCAGTACTTC. The full variable domain, in which reference TRBV9 and TRBJ2-4 provide the parts outside the CDR3, is DSGVTQTPKHLITATGQRVTLRCSPRSGDLSVYWYQQSLDQGLQFLIQYYNGEERAKGNILERFSAQQFPDLHSELNLSSLELGDSALYFCASSVASTKNIQYFGAGTRLSVL.

The CDR3 protein is CASTRTGGADTQYF. In nucleotides, the CDR3 is TGCGCCAGCACCCGGACTGGAGGAGCAGATACGCAGTATTTT. This chain uses TRBV4-1 with TRBJ2-3; D perhaps matches TRBD2 (5 bases). V was shortened by 7 bases and J by 4 bases, with 15 bases between the two germline ends. Germline V CDR1 and CDR2: MGHRA, YSYEKL. The CDR3 runs to 14 residues.

The rearrangement joins TRBV29-1 to TRBJ1-2; D ambiguous. The V end was cut by 5 bases, the J end by 0 bases, with 13 bases between. This CDR3 is built from 14 residues. From germline, CDR1 is SQVTM and CDR2 ANQGSEA. The CDR3 loop is CSVLTVLPNYGYTF. The CDR3, as DNA: TGCAGCGTTCTCACCGTACTTCCTAACTATGGCTACACCTTC.

This clone was detected a few times. This rearrangement joins TRBV7-9 to TRBJ2-3; the match to TRBD2 covers 14 bases. The V gene's germline CDR1 is SEHNR and CDR2 FQNEAQ (reference sequence). There are 16 residues in the CDR3. The ends lost 5 bases at V and 9 bases at J; junction bases unmatched: 10. The DNA of the CDR3 is TGTGCCAGCAGCGCTACCGGGACTAGCGGGAGTCGGACGCAGTATTTT. Its translation is CASSATGTSGSRTQYF.

The V gene is TRBV7-6, the J gene TRBJ1-1; D gene uncertain. Germline V gene sequence: CDR1 SGHVS, CDR2 FNYEAQ. The length of the CDR3 is 15 residues. Deletions cut 5 bases from V and 6 bases from J, with 19 bases between. Written as DNA, the CDR3 is TGTGCCAGCAGCGCTACCGGATTACCCCCGGCTGAAGCTTTCTTT. Amino acid sequence: CASSATGLPPAEAFF.

This clone was picked up a small number of times. The V gene is TRBV30, the J gene TRBJ1-2; D is ambiguous. The CDR3 runs to 15 residues. CDR1 is GTSNPN, CDR2 SVGIG, per germline (reference sequence). With 0 bases removed from V and 6 bases from J, the gap between germline ends came to 17 bases. The CDR3 sequence: CAWSVAREDYDGYTF. The CDR3 DNA reads TGTGCCTGGAGTGTGGCGCGGGAGGACTACGATGGCTACACCTTC.

This clone came up a few times. The V call is TRBV28, the J call TRBJ1-5, with D maybe TRBD1 (5 bases). There are 11 residues in the CDR3. V was pared by 3 bases and J by 11 bases, with 8 bases between. Germline CDR1 and CDR2: MDHEN and SYDVKM. For the CDR3, the DNA is TGTGCCAGCAGTTTCCGGGGGGCCCAGCATTTT. Protein sequence: CASSFRGAQHF. The whole variable domain, remainder taken from reference TRBV28 and TRBJ1-5, is DVKVTQSSRYLVKRTGEKVFLECVQDMDHENMFWYRQDPGLGLRLIYFSYDVKMKEKGDIPEGYSVSREKKERFSLILESASTNQTSMYLCASSFRGAQHFGDGTRLSIL.

V and J are TRBV4-2 and TRBJ2-3; no clear D. The V gene lost 0 bases and the J gene lost 0 bases, with 7 bases spanning the gap. The CDR3 extends over 15 amino acids. Germline-derived CDR1 and CDR2 are LGHNA and YNFKEQ. The CDR3 nucleotides read TGTGCCAGCAGCCAAGATCGGAGAAGCACAGATACGCAGTATTTT. This translates into CASSQDRRSTDTQYF.

In this sample, this clone turned up a few times. This chain links TRBV5-4 with TRBJ2-1; no firm D call. This CDR3 contains 14 residues. Trimming left V 0 bases short and J 6 bases short, with 10 bases between. CDR1 is SGHNT and CDR2 is YYREEE in the germline V gene (reference sequence). Here the CDR3 DNA reads TGTGCCAGCAGCTTGGCAGGACCAGTCAATGAGCAGTTCTTC. It translates to CASSLAGPVNEQFF.

This clone turned up a few times. The V gene is TRBV29-1, the J gene TRBJ1-1; no clear D. Trimming removed 6 bases from V and 4 bases from J, with 15 bases in between. CDR1 is SQVTM, CDR2 ANQGSEA, per germline. The CDR3 runs to 13 residues. The CDR3 DNA reads TGCAGCGTGAGGGCGGGAGAGAGCACTGAAGCTTTCTTT. It is translated as CSVRAGESTEAFF.

The chain has TRBV29-1 and TRBJ2-3; TRBD2 matches at 14 bases. The germline gives CDR1 SQVTM, CDR2 ANQGSEA. J lost 0 bases, V lost 3 bases, and 14 bases had no gene match. The CDR3 length is 20 residues. CDR3 residues: CSVDPRGGLAGVASTDTQYF. CDR3 nucleotides: TGCAGCGTTGACCCTCGCGGGGGACTAGCGGGAGTCGCGAGCACAGATACGCAGTATTTT.

The chain carries TRBV6-1 and TRBJ1-1, with a possible D match to TRBD1 (5 bases). The CDR3 runs 14 residues. V lost 6 bases and J 6 bases, leaving 17 bases between the germline ends. Germline assignment: CDR1 MNHNS and CDR2 SASEGT. The CDR3 sequence: CASRRIGVSPEAFF. The CDR3 DNA reads as TGTGCCAGCAGAAGAATAGGGGTTTCGCCTGAAGCTTTCTTT.

J is TRBJ2-6 and V is TRBV18; D gene unclear. V lost 3 bases and J 0 bases, leaving 6 bases between the germline ends. This CDR3 is built from 15 residues. Germline CDR1 KGHSH, CDR2 LQKENI. The chain's CDR3 is CASSPRISGANVLTF. CDR3 sequence (DNA): TGTGCCAGCTCACCCCGGATCTCTGGGGCCAACGTCCTGACTTTC.

V gene TRBV5-1 combines with J gene TRBJ1-2; 10 nucleotides line up with TRBD1. Germline CDR1 and CDR2: SGHRS and YFSETQ. Trimming at V came to 4 bases and at J to 4 bases, leaving 7 bases not matched to a gene. The CDR3 length is 15 residues. The CDR3 DNA is TGCGCCAGCAGCCCGGGACAGGGGCGGATCTATGGCTACACCTTC. Translation gives CASSPGQGRIYGYTF.

The genes are TRBV6-6 and TRBJ2-4, with D possibly matching TRBD1 (6 bases). Germline lookup yields CDR1 MNHNY and CDR2 SVGAGI (reference sequence). The CDR3 is 13 residues long. Trimming removed 6 bases at V and 6 bases at J, with 12 bases between. The CDR3 region has the DNA TGTGCCAGCAGAGGGGACAAAGCAAACATTCAGTACTTC. This translates into CASRGDKANIQYF.

The rearrangement joins TRBV29-1 to TRBJ2-7; 11 nucleotides agree with TRBD1. V lost 8 bases and J lost 4; bases outside the gene matches: 10. The CDR3 is 14 residues long. Germline CDR1 reads SQVTM; CDR2 reads ANQGSEA. The CDR3 spells CSFRLGQGAYEQYF. The CDR3 nucleotides are TGCAGCTTCAGATTAGGACAGGGGGCTTACGAGCAGTACTTC.

This chain uses TRBV5-1 with TRBJ2-1, with 9 bases fitting TRBD2. CDR1 and CDR2 (germline): SGHRS, YFSETQ. CDR3 length equals 14 residues. Unmatched junction bases numbered 5, after V lost 5 bases and J lost 5 bases. CDR3 DNA: TGCGCCAGCAGACCGGGACTAGCCAACAATGAGCAGTTCTTC. Translating gives CASRPGLANNEQFF.

This clone has just a few counts. V gene TRBV28 combines with J gene TRBJ1-5; 8 bases align to TRBD1. The CDR3 has 14 amino acids. The ends lost 3 bases at V and 6 bases at J; junction bases unmatched: 4. Germline loops: CDR1 MDHEN, CDR2 SYDVKM. CDR3 sequence: CASSFEQGGQPQHF. CDR3 bases: TGTGCCAGCAGTTTTGAACAGGGGGGTCAGCCCCAGCATTTT.

The chain recombines TRBV14 with TRBJ2-5; the D gene is possibly TRBD1 (5 bases). The V gene lost 4 bases and the J gene lost 1 base, with 7 bases spanning the gap. This CDR3 region has 13 residues. CDR1 and CDR2 from the germline V gene are SGHDN and FVKESK. The CDR3, as DNA: TGTGCCAGCAGCCGACAGTTCCAAGAGACCCAGTACTTC. It is translated as CASSRQFQETQYF. Filled out from reference TRBV14 and TRBJ2-5, the complete variable domain reads EAGVTQFPSHSVIEKGQTVTLRCDPISGHDNLYWYRRVMGKEIKFLLHFVKESKQDESGMPNNRFLAERTGGTYSTLKVQPAELEDSGVYFCASSRQFQETQYFGPGTRLLVL.

This sequence joins TRBV9 and TRBJ2-2; 9 bases match TRBD2. Per the germline V gene, CDR1 is SGDLS and CDR2 is YYNGEE. The CDR3 is 19 residues long. The trim removed 0 bases at V and 4 bases at J, leaving 13 bases unmatched. The CDR3 here is CASSVGWTSVIRGTGELFF. As DNA, the CDR3 is TGTGCCAGCAGCGTAGGGTGGACTAGCGTCATAAGGGGCACCGGGGAGCTGTTTTTT.

The rearrangement uses TRBV7-2 and TRBJ1-1, with TRBD1 matching 7 bases. From germline, CDR1 is SGHTA and CDR2 FQGNSA. J gave up 2 bases and V 1 base, and 4 bases lay outside the gene matches. The CDR3 is 15 amino acids. The CDR3 nucleotides read TGTGCCAGCAGCTTAGGAGGGACAGCCAACACTGAAGCTTTCTTT. Its translation: CASSLGGTANTEAFF. Full variable domain (remainder filled in from reference TRBV7-2 and TRBJ1-1): GAGVSQSPSNKVTEKGKDVELRCDPISGHTALYWYRQSLGQGLEFLIYFQGNSAPDKSGLPSDRFSAERTGGSVSTLTIQRTQQEDSAVYLCASSLGGTANTEAFFGQGTRLTVV.

V usage is TRBV7-3 and J usage is TRBJ2-6; TRBD1 matches 11 bases. Germline CDR1 and CDR2: SGHTA and FQGTGA. The CDR3 consists of 18 residues. The junction had 5 bases not matched to a gene; V was cut back by 4 bases and J by 0 bases. CDR3 region: CASSSPGQGDSGANVLTF. The CDR3 nucleotides are TGTGCCAGCAGCTCCCCGGGACAGGGGGACTCTGGGGCCAACGTCCTGACTTTC. Filled out from reference TRBV7-3 and TRBJ2-6, the complete variable domain reads GAGVSQTPSNKVTEKGKYVELRCDPISGHTALYWYRQSLGQGPEFLIYFQGTGAADDSGLPNDRFFAVRPEGSVSTLKIQRTERGDSAVYLCASSSPGQGDSGANVLTFGAGSRLTVL.

This chain links TRBV30 with TRBJ1-5; tentatively, D is TRBD1 (6 bases). The V gene lost 3 bases and the J gene lost 9 bases, with 18 bases spanning the gap. The length of the CDR3 is 14 residues. CDR1 is GTSNPN, CDR2 SVGIG, per germline (reference sequence). The CDR3 reads CAWRGQGLIGPQHF. CDR3 DNA sequence: TGTGCCTGGAGGGGACAAGGGTTGATCGGGCCCCAGCATTTT.

This clone came up a few times. The rearrangement uses TRBV28 and TRBJ2-3, with D possibly being TRBD2 (5 bases). The V end was cut by 3 bases, the J end by 0 bases, with 16 bases between. Germline CDR1 MDHEN, CDR2 SYDVKM. The CDR3 spans 17 residues. The CDR3 DNA follows: TGTGCCAGCAGTTTGACCCGGGGAATAAGGAGCACAGATACGCAGTATTTT. This encodes CASSLTRGIRSTDTQYF. Looking up the rest from reference TRBV28 and TRBJ2-3 gives the full variable domain: DVKVTQSSRYLVKRTGEKVFLECVQDMDHENMFWYRQDPGLGLRLIYFSYDVKMKEKGDIPEGYSVSREKKERFSLILESASTNQTSMYLCASSLTRGIRSTDTQYFGPGTRLTVL.

To note about this clone: Other DNA sequences from this sample encode an identical CDR3 as well. This chain uses TRBV29-1 with TRBJ2-7; either TRBD1 or TRBD2 may supply D (7 bases each). CDR3 size: 13 residues. V dropped 5 bases and J dropped 4 bases, with 15 bases sitting between them. The germline CDR1 and CDR2 sequences are SQVTM and ANQGSEA. CDR3 in DNA: TGCAGCGTTAGACAGGGAGGGGGTTACGAGCAGTACTTC. The encoded protein is CSVRQGGGYEQYF.